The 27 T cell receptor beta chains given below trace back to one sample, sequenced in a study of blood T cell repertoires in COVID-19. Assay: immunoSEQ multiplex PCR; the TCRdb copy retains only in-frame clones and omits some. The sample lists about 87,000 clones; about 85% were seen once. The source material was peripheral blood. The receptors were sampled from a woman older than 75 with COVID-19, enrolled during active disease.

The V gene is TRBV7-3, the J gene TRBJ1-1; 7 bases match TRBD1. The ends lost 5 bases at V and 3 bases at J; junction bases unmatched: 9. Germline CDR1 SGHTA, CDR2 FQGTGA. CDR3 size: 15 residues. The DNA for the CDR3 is TGTGCCAGCAGCCCGCGGGACAGATTAGACACTGAAGCTTTCTTT. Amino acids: CASSPRDRLDTEAFF.

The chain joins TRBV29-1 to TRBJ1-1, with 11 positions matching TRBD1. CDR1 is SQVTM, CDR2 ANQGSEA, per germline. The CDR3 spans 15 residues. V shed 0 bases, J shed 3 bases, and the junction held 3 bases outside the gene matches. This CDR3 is CSVEEPGQGDTEAFF. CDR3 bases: TGCAGCGTTGAAGAGCCGGGACAGGGGGACACTGAAGCTTTCTTT.

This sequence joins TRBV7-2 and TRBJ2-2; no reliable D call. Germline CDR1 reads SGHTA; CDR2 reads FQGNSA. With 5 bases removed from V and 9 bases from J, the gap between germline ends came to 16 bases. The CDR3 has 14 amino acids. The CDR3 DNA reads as TGTGCCAGCAGCCCTATATCGCCGGTGTGGGAGCTGTTTTTT. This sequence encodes CASSPISPVWELFF.

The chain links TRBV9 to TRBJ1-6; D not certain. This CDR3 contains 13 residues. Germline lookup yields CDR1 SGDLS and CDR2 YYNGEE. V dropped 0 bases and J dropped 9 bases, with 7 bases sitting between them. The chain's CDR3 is CASSVGGGSPLHF. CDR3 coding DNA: TGTGCCAGCAGCGTAGGAGGTGGTTCACCCCTCCACTTT. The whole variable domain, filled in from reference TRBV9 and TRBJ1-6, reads DSGVTQTPKHLITATGQRVTLRCSPRSGDLSVYWYQQSLDQGLQFLIQYYNGEERAKGNILERFSAQQFPDLHSELNLSSLELGDSALYFCASSVGGGSPLHFGNGTRLTVT.

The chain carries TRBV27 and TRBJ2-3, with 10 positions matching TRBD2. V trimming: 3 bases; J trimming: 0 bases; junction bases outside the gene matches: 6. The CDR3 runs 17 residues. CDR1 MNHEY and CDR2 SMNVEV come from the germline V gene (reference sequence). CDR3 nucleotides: TGTGCCAGCAGTTTTTGGGCTAGCGGGAGTAGCACAGATACGCAGTATTTT. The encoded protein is CASSFWASGSSTDTQYF.

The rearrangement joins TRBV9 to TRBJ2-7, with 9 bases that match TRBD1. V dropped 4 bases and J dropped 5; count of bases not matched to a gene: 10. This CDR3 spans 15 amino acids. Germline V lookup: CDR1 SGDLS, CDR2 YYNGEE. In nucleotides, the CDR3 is TGTGCCAGCAGCTCGACCGGGACAGGGTCCAACGAGCAGTACTTC. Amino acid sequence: CASSSTGTGSNEQYF.

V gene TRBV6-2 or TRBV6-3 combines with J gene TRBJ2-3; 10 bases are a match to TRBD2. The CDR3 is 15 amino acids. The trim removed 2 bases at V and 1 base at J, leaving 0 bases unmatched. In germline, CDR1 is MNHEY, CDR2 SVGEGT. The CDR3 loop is CASSYGTSGTDTQYF. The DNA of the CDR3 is TGTGCCAGCAGTTACGGGACTAGCGGCACAGATACGCAGTATTTT.

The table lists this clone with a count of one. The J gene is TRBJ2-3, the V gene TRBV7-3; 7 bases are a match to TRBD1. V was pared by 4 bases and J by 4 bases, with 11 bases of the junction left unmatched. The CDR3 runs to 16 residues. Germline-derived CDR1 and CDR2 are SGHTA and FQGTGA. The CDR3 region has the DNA TGTGCCAGCAGCTCCTCGGGACAGTTACCCCCAGATACGCAGTATTTT. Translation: CASSSSGQLPPDTQYF.

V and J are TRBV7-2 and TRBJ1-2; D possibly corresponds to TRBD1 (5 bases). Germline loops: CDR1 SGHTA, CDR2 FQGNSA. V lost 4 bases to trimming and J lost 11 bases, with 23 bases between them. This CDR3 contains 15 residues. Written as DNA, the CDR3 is TGTGCCAGCAGCTCGACGCCTTCTAGCATCGGGGGGTACACCTTC. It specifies CASSSTPSSIGGYTF.

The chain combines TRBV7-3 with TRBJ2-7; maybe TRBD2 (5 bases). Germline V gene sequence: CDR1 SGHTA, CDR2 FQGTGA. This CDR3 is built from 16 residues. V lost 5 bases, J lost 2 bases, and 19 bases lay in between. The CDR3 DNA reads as TGTGCCAGCAGCGCCCTCGAAGCGGAACTTCCCTACGAGCAGTACTTC. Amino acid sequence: CASSALEAELPYEQYF. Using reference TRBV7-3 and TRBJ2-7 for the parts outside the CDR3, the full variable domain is GAGVSQTPSNKVTEKGKYVELRCDPISGHTALYWYRQSLGQGPEFLIYFQGTGAADDSGLPNDRFFAVRPEGSVSTLKIQRTERGDSAVYLCASSALEAELPYEQYFGPGTRLTVT.

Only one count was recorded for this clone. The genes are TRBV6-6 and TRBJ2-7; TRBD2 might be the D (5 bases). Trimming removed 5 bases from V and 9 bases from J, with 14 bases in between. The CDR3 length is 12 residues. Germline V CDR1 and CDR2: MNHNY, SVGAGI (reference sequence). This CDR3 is CASSQTMSSQYF. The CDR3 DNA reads TGTGCCAGCAGTCAGACTATGTCTTCGCAGTACTTC.

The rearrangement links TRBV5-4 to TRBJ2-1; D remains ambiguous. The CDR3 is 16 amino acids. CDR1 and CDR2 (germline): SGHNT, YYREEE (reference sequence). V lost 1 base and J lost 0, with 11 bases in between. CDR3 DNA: TGTGCCAGCAGCTTGACTTTGCTGAGCTCCTACAATGAGCAGTTCTTC. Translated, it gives CASSLTLLSSYNEQFF.

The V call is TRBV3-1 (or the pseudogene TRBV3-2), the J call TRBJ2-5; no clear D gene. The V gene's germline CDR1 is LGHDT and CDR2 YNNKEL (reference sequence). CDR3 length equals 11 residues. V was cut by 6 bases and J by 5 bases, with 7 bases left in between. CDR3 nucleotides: TGTGCCAGCAGTTTCTCTGAGACCCAGTACTTC. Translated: CASSFSETQYF.

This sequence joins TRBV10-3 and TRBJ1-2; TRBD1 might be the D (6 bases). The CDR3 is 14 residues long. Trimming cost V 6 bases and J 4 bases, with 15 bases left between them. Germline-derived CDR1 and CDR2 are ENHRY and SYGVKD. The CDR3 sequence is CAIRPDRPTYGYTF. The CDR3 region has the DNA TGTGCCATCAGGCCCGACAGGCCTACCTATGGCTACACCTTC.

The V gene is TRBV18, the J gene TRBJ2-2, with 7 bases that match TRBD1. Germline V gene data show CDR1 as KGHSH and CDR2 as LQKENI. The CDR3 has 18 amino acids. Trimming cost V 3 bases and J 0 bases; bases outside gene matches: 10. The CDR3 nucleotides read TGTGCCAGCTCACCTCTCCGGGGACAGAGTCCGAACACCGGGGAGCTGTTTTTT. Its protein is CASSPLRGQSPNTGELFF.

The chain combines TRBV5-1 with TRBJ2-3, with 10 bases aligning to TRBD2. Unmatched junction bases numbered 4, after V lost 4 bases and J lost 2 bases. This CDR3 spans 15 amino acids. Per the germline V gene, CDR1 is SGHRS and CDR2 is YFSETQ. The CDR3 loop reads CASSRTSGNTDTQYF. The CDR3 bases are TGCGCCAGCAGCCGGACTAGCGGAAACACAGATACGCAGTATTTT.

The CDR3: CASSRSGKYNEQFF. CDR3 nucleotide sequence: TGTGCCAGCAGCCGGAGCGGGAAATACAATGAGCAGTTCTTC. V and J are TRBV7-2 and TRBJ2-1; TRBD2 matches 7 bases. Germline assignment: CDR1 SGHTA and CDR2 FQGNSA. J was trimmed by 4 bases and V by 5 bases; bases with no gene match: 5. The CDR3 length is 14 residues.

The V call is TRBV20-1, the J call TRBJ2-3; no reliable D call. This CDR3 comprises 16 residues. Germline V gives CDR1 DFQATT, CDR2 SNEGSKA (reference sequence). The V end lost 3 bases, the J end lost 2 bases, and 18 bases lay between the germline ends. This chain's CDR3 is CSASPLLRINTDTQYF. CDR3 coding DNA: TGCAGTGCTAGTCCCTTGCTCAGGATTAACACAGATACGCAGTATTTT.

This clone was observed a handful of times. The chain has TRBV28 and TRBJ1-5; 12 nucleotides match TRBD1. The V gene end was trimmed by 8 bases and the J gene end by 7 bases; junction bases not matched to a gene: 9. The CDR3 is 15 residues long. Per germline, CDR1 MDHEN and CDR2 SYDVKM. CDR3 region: CASGLGQGAGQPQHF. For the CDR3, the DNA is TGTGCCAGCGGTCTGGGACAGGGGGCTGGGCAGCCCCAGCATTTT.

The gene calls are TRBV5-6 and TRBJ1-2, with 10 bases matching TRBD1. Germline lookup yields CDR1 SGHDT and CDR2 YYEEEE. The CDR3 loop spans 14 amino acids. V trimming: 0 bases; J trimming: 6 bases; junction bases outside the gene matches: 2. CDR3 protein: CASSLAGQGHGYTF. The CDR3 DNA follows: TGTGCCAGCAGCTTGGCGGGACAGGGGCATGGCTACACCTTC.

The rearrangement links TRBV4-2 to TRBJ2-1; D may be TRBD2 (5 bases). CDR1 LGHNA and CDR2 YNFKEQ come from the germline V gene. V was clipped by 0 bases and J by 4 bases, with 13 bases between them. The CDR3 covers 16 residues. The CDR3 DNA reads TGTGCCAGCAGCCAAGATCGCCTAGCAGCATACAATGAGCAGTTCTTC. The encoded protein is CASSQDRLAAYNEQFF.

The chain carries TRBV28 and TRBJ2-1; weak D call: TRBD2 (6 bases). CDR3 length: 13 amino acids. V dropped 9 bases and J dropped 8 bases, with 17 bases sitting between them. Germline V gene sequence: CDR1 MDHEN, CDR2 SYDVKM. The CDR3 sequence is CASTTWGVDEQFF. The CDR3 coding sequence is TGTGCCAGTACCACTTGGGGGGTAGATGAGCAGTTCTTC.

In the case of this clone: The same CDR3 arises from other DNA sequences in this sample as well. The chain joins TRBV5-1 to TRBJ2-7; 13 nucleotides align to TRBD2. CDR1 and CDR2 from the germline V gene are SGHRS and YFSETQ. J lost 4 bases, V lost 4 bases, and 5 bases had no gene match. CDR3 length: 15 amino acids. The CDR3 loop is CASSPRTSGSYEQYF. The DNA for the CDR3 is TGCGCCAGCAGCCCGAGGACTAGCGGGAGTTACGAGCAGTACTTC.

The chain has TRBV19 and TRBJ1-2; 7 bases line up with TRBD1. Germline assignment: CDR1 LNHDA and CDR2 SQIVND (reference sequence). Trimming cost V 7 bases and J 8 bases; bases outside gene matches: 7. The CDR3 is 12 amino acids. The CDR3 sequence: CASTTGTVGYTF. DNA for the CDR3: TGTGCCAGTACCACCGGGACAGTCGGCTACACCTTC.

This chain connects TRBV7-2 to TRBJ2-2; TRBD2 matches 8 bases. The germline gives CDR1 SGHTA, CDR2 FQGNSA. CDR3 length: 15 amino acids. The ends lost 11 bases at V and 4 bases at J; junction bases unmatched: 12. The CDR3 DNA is TGTGCCGCAGGAGATGCGACTAGCGCCACCGGGGAGCTGTTTTTT. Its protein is CAAGDATSATGELFF.

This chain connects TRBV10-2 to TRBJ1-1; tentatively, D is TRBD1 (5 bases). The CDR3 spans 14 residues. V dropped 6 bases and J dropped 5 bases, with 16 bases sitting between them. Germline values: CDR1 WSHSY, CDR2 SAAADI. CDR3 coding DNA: TGCGCCAGCAGGTCCCATGGGGCGGGAACTGAAGCTTTCTTT. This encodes CASRSHGAGTEAFF.

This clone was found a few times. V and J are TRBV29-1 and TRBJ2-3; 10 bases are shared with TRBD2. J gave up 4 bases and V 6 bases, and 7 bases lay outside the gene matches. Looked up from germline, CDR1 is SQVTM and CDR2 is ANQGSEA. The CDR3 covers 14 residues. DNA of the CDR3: TGCAGCGTCTATCTGAGCGGGAGGGCAGATACGCAGTATTTT. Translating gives CSVYLSGRADTQYF.